The TCR beta chain under discussion was sequenced for a study of graft-versus-host responses after intestinal transplantation (dated by TCRdb to the early 2020s). About the study as a whole: The transplants that recipients got were multivisceral, liver-intestinal, or isolated intestinal. Anti-thymocyte globulin induction was given to all recipients, followed by maintenance tacrolimus and steroids for around three years. Bulk TCR-beta CDR3 sequencing was used to track graft-versus-host and host-versus-graft alloreactive T cell clones in the graft, circulation and bone marrow after intestinal transplantation. To identify alloreactive clones, pre-transplant mixed lymphocyte reaction products were sequenced and compared with unstimulated pre-transplant donor and recipient T cells. The cohort enrolled under 25 intestinal transplant recipients including one retransplant, and a few patients lacking pretransplant specimens were excluded. Donor T cell macrochimerism was defined as a peak of at least 4% donor T cells among recipient peripheral blood mononuclear cells. Rather than being sequenced by the commercial service, samples from a few later patients were sequenced in-house on an Illumina MiSeq and processed with MiXCR. Overall results and qualifications from the work: Early after transplant, declines in HvG clones were associated with peak levels of circulating GvH clones. High GvH to HvG T cell clonal ratios were observed in the allografts of patients with donor T cell macrochimerism. GvH clones were detected in recipient bone marrow, and some of these GvH clones were observed earlier in ileal mucosa or blood, consistent with an intestinal mucosal origin. The relatively low number and heterogeneity of intestinal transplant patients limited the conclusions.

This clone has more than one count but fewer than ten. Its recognized antigen is unknown. Base qualities are not recorded, but no much larger clone differs from it by a single base. From the cysteine through the phenylalanine, the CDR3 covers 12 amino acids. Only the CDR3 DNA is retained, 36 bases long and in frame from the first base. V lost 10 bases and J lost 10 bases, and the count of bases not matched to a germline gene is 7. Via the germline V gene, CDR1 is MDHEN and CDR2 SYDVKM. In the first month after transplant, blood samples were collected up to 4 times, and after that at least monthly when available. The receptor library was made with the immunoSEQ multiplex PCR assay. High-throughput TCR-beta CDR3 sequencing of genomic DNA from most patients was performed by Adaptive Biotechnologies. In the source study's methods: TCR sequencing data were retrieved from Adaptive's ImmunoSEQ software for more than 15 patients, whereas three other patients were processed with MiXCR and VDJtools. CDR3 nucleotide sequences shared between donor and recipient were removed because their origin could not be assigned. To be classed as alloreactive, a clone needed at least 2-fold expansion over unstimulated cells and a minimum CFSE-low frequency of 0.002% (template counts) or 0.001% (read counts). Clones were considered mappable if detected in sequenced pre-transplant spleen, lymph node, or MLR CFSE-low populations of the donor or recipient. The cumulative frequency of alloreactive clones was calculated as a percentage of all sequences, weighted by copy number. Sourced from immuneACCESS, this table was stored by TCRdb with only in-frame sequences that have V and J called. A share of the clones is absent; for the studies checked, an unresolved V gene accounts for under half, and the remainder has no known explanation. V and J calls plus clone size are reproduced from that table; the DNA served to infer D and trimming. Recorded for this sample are about 57,000 clones; about 90% of them occurred a single time. Approximately 1.6% of the sample lies in the top ten.

The material was PBMCs, obtained 26 days after transplant. Here the chain combines TRBV28 and TRBJ1-4, and 9 junction bases match TRBD1. This receptor was taken from a human patient who received an intestinal transplant, so some T cells may come from the graft donor. The nucleotides are TGTGCCACCTCGGGACAGGGCAGAAAACTGTTTTTT. Protein translation: CATSGQGRKLFF. Supplemented by the reference TRBV28 and TRBJ1-4 proteins around the CDR3, the complete variable domain is DVKVTQSSRYLVKRTGEKVFLECVQDMDHENMFWYRQDPGLGLRLIYFSYDVKMKEKGDIPEGYSVSREKKERFSLILESASTNQTSMYLCATSGQGRKLFFGSGTQLSVL.